This is a list of T cell receptor beta chains from one sample in a study of OX40 agonist ivuxolimab in advanced cancers. Using immunoSEQ multiplex PCR, the repertoire was profiled, and TCRdb retains in-frame clones only, with some absent. The repertoire includes tens of thousands of clones, about nine tenths of them detected once, and about a sixth sits in the top ten. The sample was CD4+ or CD8+ T cells sorted from blood, taken in a trial of the OX40 agonist ivuxolimab. All receptors derive from an adult with an advanced solid tumor such as melanoma, head and neck, liver or kidney cancer. Each CDR3 is given without its conserved first and last residue. Fields, in order: V gene, D gene, CDR3 protein. A D gene is named only where the DNA matches it firmly.

V: TRBV5-6; D: -; CDR3: ASSFFGRYNSPLH
V: TRBV7-3; D: TRBD2; CDR3: ASSLALGLALEQY
V: TRBV6-1; D: TRBD1; CDR3: ASRPSQGSTEAF
V: TRBV28; D: -; CDR3: ASSASQQNTEAF
V: TRBV5-1; D: TRBD1; CDR3: ASSSTTGPMNTEAF
V: TRBV7-8; D: -; CDR3: ASSLAGTRDYEQY
V: TRBV5-1; D: -; CDR3: ASATDGLAGELF
V: TRBV15; D: TRBD2; CDR3: ATSRVAGGYNNEQF
V: TRBV5-1; D: -; CDR3: ASSLDYRVPTGELF
V: TRBV2; D: -; CDR3: ASSERLAPSYNEQF
V: TRBV11-2; D: TRBD2; CDR3: ASSSLRGSGRAHEQY
V: TRBV4-1; D: -; CDR3: ASSQDAGNTGELF
V: TRBV28; D: TRBD1; CDR3: ASSSPPGTAEAF
V: TRBV7-3; D: TRBD2; CDR3: ASSLLAEPTDTQY
V: TRBV28; D: -; CDR3: ASRQGGTGELF
V: TRBV7-3; D: -; CDR3: ASSPERSSNYEQY
V: TRBV5-1; D: TRBD2; CDR3: ASSFTGTSGRAPRTQY
V: TRBV28; D: -; CDR3: ASTRDWFEQY
V: TRBV5-4; D: TRBD1; CDR3: ASSYWDRTNTGELF
V: TRBV7-9; D: TRBD1; CDR3: ASSPGQPNNEQF
V: TRBV18; D: TRBD2; CDR3: ASSPPGGVPYEQY
V: TRBV10-1; D: -; CDR3: ASSRLQGYEQY
V: TRBV9; D: -; CDR3: ASSVYPGSGYT
V: TRBV7-9; D: TRBD1; CDR3: ASSGRTGGSEREQY
V: TRBV11-2; D: -; CDR3: ASSREDFLRNEF
V: TRBV7-9; D: TRBD1; CDR3: ASSKTPGQGADNEQF
V: TRBV29-1; D: -; CDR3: SVDRVGIDTGELF
V: TRBV6-5; D: -; CDR3: ASSLVYNEQF
V: TRBV25-1; D: TRBD1; CDR3: ASSEWNPPGQGGEKLF
V: TRBV19; D: -; CDR3: ATSPGSVLAYNEQF
V: TRBV28; D: -; CDR3: ASSWVNRNEQF
V: TRBV27; D: TRBD1; CDR3: ASSFRAGGPQH
V: TRBV9; D: -; CDR3: ASSVGLEGLPPGNTIY
V: TRBV2; D: -; CDR3: ASSEPRGVNTEAF
V: TRBV6-4; D: -; CDR3: ASSSGDSDTGELF
V: TRBV7-3; D: -; CDR3: ASSPGRSNEQF
V: TRBV11-2; D: -; CDR3: ASSLARGGQETQY
V: TRBV11-2; D: TRBD1; CDR3: ASSDWRQGTYEQY
V: TRBV30; D: -; CDR3: AWSVLGSGQPQH
V: TRBV5-5; D: -; CDR3: ASSPGLQIYYEQY